Listed below are T cell receptor beta chains from one sample, sequenced in a study of Ad26.COV2.S vaccination and SARS-CoV-2 variants. Clones were read by immunoSEQ multiplex PCR, and TCRdb kept only the in-frame ones, dropping some. The repertoire holds around 300,000 clones, 75% to 90% seen once, with 5.5% in the top ten. This sample comprised peripheral blood, obtained in a trial of Ad26.COV2.S vaccine versus placebo. The receptors stem from a person between 18 and 65 years old who received the Ad26.COV2.S COVID-19 vaccine or a placebo. The CDR3 runs from the conserved cysteine through the conserved F or W. The order of the fields is clone size, J gene, V gene, D gene, CDR3 DNA, CDR3 protein. A D gene is named only where the DNA matches it firmly. Size is omitted from some rows. Given values are once, few, many or a class for expanded clones.

abundance: NA
j_gene: TRBJ2-1
v_gene: TRBV30
d_gene: NA
CDR3nt: TGTGCCTGGCGGCCACCCGGAGGGGCGCAGTTCTTC
CDR3aa: CAWRPPGGAQFF

abundance: NA
j_gene: TRBJ1-2
v_gene: TRBV30
d_gene: TRBD1
CDR3nt: TGTGCCTGGAGTGCGGGGACAGGGACGGGCGGCTATGGCTACACCTTC
CDR3aa: CAWSAGTGTGGYGYTF

abundance: NA
j_gene: TRBJ2-1
v_gene: TRBV7-9
d_gene: NA
CDR3nt: TGTGCCAGCAGCGCGCCTACTAGGACCTACAATGAGCAGTTCTTC
CDR3aa: CASSAPTRTYNEQFF

abundance: NA
j_gene: TRBJ1-5
v_gene: TRBV19
d_gene: NA
CDR3nt: TGTGCCAGTAGACGAGGCGCCGGGACGGGGTTAAGGCCCCAGCATTTT
CDR3aa: CASRRGAGTGLRPQHF

abundance: NA
j_gene: TRBJ1-6
v_gene: TRBV2
d_gene: TRBD1
CDR3nt: TGTGCCAGCACCACAGGGGGCAGGTCACCCCTCCACTTT
CDR3aa: CASTTGGRSPLHF

abundance: NA
j_gene: TRBJ2-5
v_gene: TRBV21-1
d_gene: NA
CDR3nt: TGTGCCAGCAGCCAAGACAGGGTAAAGGAGACCCAGTACTTC
CDR3aa: CASSQDRVKETQYF

abundance: NA
j_gene: TRBJ1-1
v_gene: TRBV6-5
d_gene: NA
CDR3nt: TGTGCCAGCCAGGGTATTATGAACACTGAAGCTTTCTTT
CDR3aa: CASQGIMNTEAFF

abundance: NA
j_gene: TRBJ1-2
v_gene: TRBV5-1
d_gene: NA
CDR3nt: TGCGCCAGCAGCCCACACACCGTAAGGGGCTATGGCTACACCTTC
CDR3aa: CASSPHTVRGYGYTF

abundance: NA
j_gene: TRBJ1-4
v_gene: TRBV7-2
d_gene: NA
CDR3nt: TGTGCCAGCGCCGACCGGGGCCAGCTTAATGAAAAACTGTTTTTT
CDR3aa: CASADRGQLNEKLFF

abundance: NA
j_gene: TRBJ2-5
v_gene: TRBV4-3
d_gene: TRBD2
CDR3nt: TGCGCCAGCAGCCAAGACGGGACTAGTACCGAGACCCAGTACTTC
CDR3aa: CASSQDGTSTETQYF

abundance: NA
j_gene: TRBJ1-2
v_gene: TRBV27
d_gene: TRBD1
CDR3nt: TGTGCCAGCAGACGCGGGGCAGGGGGCTATGGCTACACCTTC
CDR3aa: CASRRGAGGYGYTF

abundance: NA
j_gene: TRBJ1-1
v_gene: TRBV30
d_gene: TRBD1
CDR3nt: TGCTTGGGACAGGGATCGAACACTGAAGCTTTCTTT
CDR3aa: CLGQGSNTEAFF

abundance: NA
j_gene: TRBJ1-3
v_gene: TRBV10-3
d_gene: TRBD1
CDR3nt: TGTGCCATCAGTGTTTTGTGGCAGGGGGGCTCTGGAAACACCATATATTTT
CDR3aa: CAISVLWQGGSGNTIYF

abundance: NA
j_gene: TRBJ1-4
v_gene: TRBV4-3
d_gene: NA
CDR3nt: TGCGCCAGCAGCCAAGGGGTTATTGCAACTAATGAAAAACTGTTTTTT
CDR3aa: CASSQGVIATNEKLFF

abundance: NA
j_gene: TRBJ2-1
v_gene: TRBV7-8
d_gene: NA
CDR3nt: TGTGCCAGCAGCTTAGCGCGAGACGGATTGTACAATGAGCAGTTCTTC
CDR3aa: CASSLARDGLYNEQFF

abundance: NA
j_gene: TRBJ1-2
v_gene: TRBV27
d_gene: NA
CDR3nt: TGTGCCAGCAGTTTAAAGGTTCACTATGGCTACACCTTC
CDR3aa: CASSLKVHYGYTF

abundance: NA
j_gene: TRBJ1-1
v_gene: TRBV7-3
d_gene: NA
CDR3nt: TGTGCCAGCAGCTCCCAACCGGGACCGGGGACTACTGAAGCTTTCTTT
CDR3aa: CASSSQPGPGTTEAFF

abundance: NA
j_gene: TRBJ1-1
v_gene: TRBV25-1
d_gene: NA
CDR3nt: TGTGCCAGCAGTGAGGGAGGTTCGGCTGAAGCTTTCTTT
CDR3aa: CASSEGGSAEAFF

abundance: NA
j_gene: TRBJ1-2
v_gene: TRBV11-2
d_gene: NA
CDR3nt: TGTGCCAGCAGCCTAGGCAGGGTGGTTAACTATGGCTACACCTTC
CDR3aa: CASSLGRVVNYGYTF

abundance: NA
j_gene: TRBJ2-3
v_gene: TRBV5-6
d_gene: TRBD1
CDR3nt: TGTGCCAGCACCTCCGGCAGGGGGCAAGCTACGCAGTATTTT
CDR3aa: CASTSGRGQATQYF

abundance: few
j_gene: TRBJ2-1
v_gene: TRBV5-1
d_gene: TRBD2
CDR3nt: TGCGCCAGCAGCTTCCCGGGACTAGCGGGGTCGCTCTACAATGAGCAGTTCTTC
CDR3aa: CASSFPGLAGSLYNEQFF

abundance: NA
j_gene: TRBJ2-3
v_gene: TRBV10-3
d_gene: TRBD2
CDR3nt: TGTGCCATCAGTGAGGGGAGCGGGGTCATAGATACGCAGTATTTT
CDR3aa: CAISEGSGVIDTQYF

abundance: NA
j_gene: TRBJ2-5
v_gene: TRBV28
d_gene: NA
CDR3nt: TGTGCCAGCAGTTTATTGGGATGGGAGCTCCAGTACTTC
CDR3aa: CASSLLGWELQYF

abundance: NA
j_gene: TRBJ1-3
v_gene: TRBV11-3
d_gene: NA
CDR3nt: TGTGCCAGCAGCCTAGGCAGGGTCGGGGACTCTGGAAACACCATATATTTT
CDR3aa: CASSLGRVGDSGNTIYF

abundance: few
j_gene: TRBJ1-5
v_gene: TRBV4-1
d_gene: TRBD1
CDR3nt: TGCGCCAGCAGCCAAGGGACAGGAGCCTATCAGCCCCAGCATTTT
CDR3aa: CASSQGTGAYQPQHF

abundance: NA
j_gene: TRBJ1-2
v_gene: TRBV6-5
d_gene: NA
CDR3nt: TGTGCCAGCCGTCAGGGAGGAATTTATGGCTACACCTTC
CDR3aa: CASRQGGIYGYTF

abundance: once
j_gene: TRBJ1-3
v_gene: TRBV4-3
d_gene: NA
CDR3nt: TGCGCCAGCAGCCAAAGCTACACAGAACTTTACTCTGGAAACACCATATATTTT
CDR3aa: CASSQSYTELYSGNTIYF

abundance: once
j_gene: TRBJ1-6
v_gene: TRBV6-5
d_gene: NA
CDR3nt: TGTGCCAGCAGTTCCCGGGGGGCCTTGACCCTCCACTTT
CDR3aa: CASSSRGALTLHF

abundance: NA
j_gene: TRBJ2-3
v_gene: TRBV3-1/TRBV3-2
d_gene: NA
CDR3nt: TGTGCCAGCAGCCAAGGGATTGAGGGGGTGATAGATACGCAGTATTTT
CDR3aa: CASSQGIEGVIDTQYF

abundance: NA
j_gene: TRBJ1-1
v_gene: TRBV9
d_gene: NA
CDR3nt: TGTGCCAGCAGCGACCTACGAGGGGCCGGGAACACTGAAGCTTTCTTT
CDR3aa: CASSDLRGAGNTEAFF